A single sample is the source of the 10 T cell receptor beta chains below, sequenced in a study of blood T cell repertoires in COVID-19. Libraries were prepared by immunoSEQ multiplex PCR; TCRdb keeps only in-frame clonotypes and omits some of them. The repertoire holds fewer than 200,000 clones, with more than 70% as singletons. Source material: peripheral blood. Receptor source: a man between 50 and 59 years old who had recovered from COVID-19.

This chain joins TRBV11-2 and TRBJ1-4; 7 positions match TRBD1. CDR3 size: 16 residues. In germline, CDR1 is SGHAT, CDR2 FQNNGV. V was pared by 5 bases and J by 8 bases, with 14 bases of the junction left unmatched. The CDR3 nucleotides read TGTGCCAGCAGCGCGGTAGACAGGGACGGTAGGGAAAAACTGTTTTTT. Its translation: CASSAVDRDGREKLFF.

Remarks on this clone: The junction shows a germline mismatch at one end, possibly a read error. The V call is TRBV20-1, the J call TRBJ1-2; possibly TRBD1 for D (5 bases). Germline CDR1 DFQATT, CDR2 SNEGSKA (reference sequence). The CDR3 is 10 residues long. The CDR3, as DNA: TGCAGTGCTAGACCCCCGACAGCCGACTTC. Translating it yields CSARPPTADF.

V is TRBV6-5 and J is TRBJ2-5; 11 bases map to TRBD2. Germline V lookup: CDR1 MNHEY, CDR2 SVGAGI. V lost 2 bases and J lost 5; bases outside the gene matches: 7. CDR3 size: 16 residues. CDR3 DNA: TGTGCCAGCAGTTACCTAGGGACTAGCGGTCCGGAGACCCAGTACTTC. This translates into CASSYLGTSGPETQYF.

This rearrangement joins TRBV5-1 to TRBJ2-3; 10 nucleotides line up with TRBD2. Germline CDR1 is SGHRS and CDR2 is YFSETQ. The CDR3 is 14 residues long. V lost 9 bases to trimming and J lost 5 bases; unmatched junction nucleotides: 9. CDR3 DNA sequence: TGCGCCACCAGAACTCGGACTAGCGGAGATACGCAGTATTTT. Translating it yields CATRTRTSGDTQYF. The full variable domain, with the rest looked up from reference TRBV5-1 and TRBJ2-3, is KAGVTQTPRYLIKTRGQQVTLSCSPISGHRSVSWYQQTPGQGLQFLFEYFSETQRNKGNFPGRFSGRQFSNSRSEMNVSTLELGDSALYLCATRTRTSGDTQYFGPGTRLTVL.

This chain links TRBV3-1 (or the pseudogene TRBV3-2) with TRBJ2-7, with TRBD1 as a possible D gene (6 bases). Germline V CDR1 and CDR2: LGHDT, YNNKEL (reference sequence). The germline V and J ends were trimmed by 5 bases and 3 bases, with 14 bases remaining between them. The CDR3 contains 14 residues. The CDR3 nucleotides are TGTGCCAGCAGCTTCCGGGACACGGACTACGAGCAGTACTTC. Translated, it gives CASSFRDTDYEQYF.

The CDR3 loop reads CASSPSATNEKLFF. In DNA, the CDR3 is TGTGCCAGCAGCCCCAGTGCAACTAATGAAAAACTGTTTTTT. The chain combines TRBV7-2 with TRBJ1-4; unclear D gene. The ends were cut back, 5 bases at V and 0 bases at J, with 7 bases in the middle. The CDR3 has 14 amino acids. Germline CDR1 and CDR2: SGHTA and FQGNSA.

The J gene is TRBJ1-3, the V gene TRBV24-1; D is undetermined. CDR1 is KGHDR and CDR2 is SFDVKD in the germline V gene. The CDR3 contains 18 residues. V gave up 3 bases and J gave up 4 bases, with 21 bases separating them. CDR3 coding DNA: TGTGCCACCAGTGATCCCCGCGAGGCTAGAACTAGAGGAAACACCATATATTTT. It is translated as CATSDPREARTRGNTIYF.

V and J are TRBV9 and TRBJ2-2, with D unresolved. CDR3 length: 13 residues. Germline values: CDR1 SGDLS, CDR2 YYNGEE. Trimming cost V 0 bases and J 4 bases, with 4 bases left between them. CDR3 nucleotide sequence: TGTGCCAGCAGCGTAGGCAGCACCGGGGAGCTGTTTTTT. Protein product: CASSVGSTGELFF.

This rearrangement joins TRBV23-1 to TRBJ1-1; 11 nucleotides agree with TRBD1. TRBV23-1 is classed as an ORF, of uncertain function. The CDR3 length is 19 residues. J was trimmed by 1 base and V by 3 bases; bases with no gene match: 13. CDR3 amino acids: CASSHQTPGGQGGNTEAFF. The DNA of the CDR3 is TGCGCCAGCAGTCACCAAACCCCCGGGGGACAGGGGGGGAACACTGAAGCTTTCTTT.

CDR3 loop: CASSPDRAKNIQYF. For the CDR3, the DNA is TGTGCCAGCTCACCAGATAGAGCCAAAAACATTCAGTACTTC. The chain has TRBV18 and TRBJ2-4; unclear D gene. Per the germline V gene, CDR1 is KGHSH and CDR2 is LQKENI. The CDR3 totals 14 residues. V gave up 2 bases and J gave up 0 bases, with 5 bases separating them.